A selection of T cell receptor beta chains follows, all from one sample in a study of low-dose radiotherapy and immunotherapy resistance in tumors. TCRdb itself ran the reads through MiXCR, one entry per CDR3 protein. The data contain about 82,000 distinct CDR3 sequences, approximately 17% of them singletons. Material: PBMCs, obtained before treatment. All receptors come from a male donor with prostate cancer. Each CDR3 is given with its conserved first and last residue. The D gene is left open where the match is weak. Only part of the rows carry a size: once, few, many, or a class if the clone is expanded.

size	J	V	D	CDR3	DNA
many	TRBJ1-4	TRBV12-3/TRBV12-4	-	CASSLHAGATNEKLFF	TGTGCCAGCAGTCTTCACGCAGGGGCAACTAATGAAAAACTGTTTTTT
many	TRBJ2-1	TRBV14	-	CASSPNYGVVNEQFF	TGTGCCAGCAGCCCCAACTATGGGGTTGTAAATGAGCAGTTCTTC
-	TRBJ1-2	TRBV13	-	CASSAGTQNYGYTF	TGTGCCAGCAGCGCCGGGACACAAAACTATGGCTACACCTTC
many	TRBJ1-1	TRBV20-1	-	CSARNWGNGLMNTEAFF	TGCAGTGCTAGAAACTGGGGGAATGGTCTCATGAACACTGAAGCTTTCTTT
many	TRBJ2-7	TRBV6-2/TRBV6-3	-	CASSYSLVSDEQYF	TGTGCCAGCAGTTACTCCTTAGTTTCCGACGAGCAGTACTTC
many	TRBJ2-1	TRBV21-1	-	CASSKVSSGREKEHKEQFF	TGTGCCAGCAGCAAAGTCAGCTCGGGCAGGGAAAAAGAGCACAAGGAGCAGTTCTTC
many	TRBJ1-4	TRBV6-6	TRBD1	CASSYSTGAAEKLFF	TGTGCCAGCAGTTACTCAACAGGGGCGGCTGAAAAACTGTTTTTT
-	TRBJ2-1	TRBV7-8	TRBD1	CASSSTGDPIYNEQFF	TGTGCCAGCAGCAGCACAGGGGACCCTATTTACAATGAGCAGTTCTTC
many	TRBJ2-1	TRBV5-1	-	CASRIDNEQFF	TGCGCCAGCAGAATCGACAATGAGCAGTTCTTC
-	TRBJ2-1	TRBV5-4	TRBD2	CASSLIAGASSYNEQFF	TGTGCCAGCAGCTTGATAGCGGGGGCTAGCTCCTACAATGAGCAGTTCTTC
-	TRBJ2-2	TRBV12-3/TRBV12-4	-	CASSLRNTGELFF	TGTGCCAGCAGTTTACGGAACACCGGGGAGCTGTTTTTT